Below are 20 T cell receptor beta chains sequenced from a single sample in a study of CD8 T cells in ankylosing spondylitis. Each CDR3 protein is one row after TCRdb ran MiXCR on the 5' RACE reads. Of roughly 180,000 distinct CDR3 sequences listed, roughly 12% are singletons. Material: blood, either unsorted or a sorted T cell fraction (not recorded which). Receptors were obtained from a male donor with ankylosing spondylitis or in good health (not recorded which).

This clonotype was detected only a few times. The chain uses TRBV20-1 and TRBJ2-3; tentatively, D is TRBD2 (6 bases). V lost 3 bases, J lost 6 bases, and 16 bases lay in between. CDR3 length equals 14 residues. The germline gives CDR1 DFQATT, CDR2 SNEGSKA (reference sequence). CDR3 amino acids: CSARGPVGSDTQYF. In DNA, the CDR3 is TGCAGTGCTAGGGGGCCGGTCGGGAGTGATACGCAGTATTTT.

At least ten counts were recorded for this clonotype. This rearrangement joins TRBV5-4 to TRBJ2-5; no definite D call. This CDR3 spans 13 amino acids. Trimming removed 1 base at V and 4 bases at J, with 8 bases between. Germline CDR1 is SGHNT and CDR2 is YYREEE (reference sequence). CDR3 nucleotide sequence: TGTGCCAGCAGCTTGATGGCGAGAGAGACCCAGTACTTC. Its translation is CASSLMARETQYF.

As for this clonotype: A read error may be the cause here, since a much bigger clone is one base away. CDR3 DNA: TGCGCCAGCAGCGTGGACAATCTTGGGACAGATACGCAGTATTTT. This encodes CASSVDNLGTDTQYF. V usage is TRBV5-1 and J usage is TRBJ2-3; D may be TRBD1 (5 bases). The germline V and J ends were trimmed by 4 bases and 3 bases, with 15 bases remaining between them. Germline V gene sequence: CDR1 SGHRS, CDR2 YFSETQ. The CDR3 sequence is 15 residues long.

V and J are TRBV6-1 and TRBJ1-1; D gene unclear. This CDR3 comprises 12 residues. Trimming left V 0 bases short and J 3 bases short, with 2 bases between. Germline lookup yields CDR1 MNHNS and CDR2 SASEGT. In nucleotides, the CDR3 is TGTGCCAGCAGTGAAGCGGACACTGAAGCTTTCTTT. Translating gives CASSEADTEAFF.

The V gene is TRBV29-1, the J gene TRBJ2-1, with TRBD2 identical over 10 bases. Germline V gives CDR1 SQVTM, CDR2 ANQGSEA. The CDR3 is made up of 17 amino acids. V lost 4 bases and J lost 0; bases outside the gene matches: 9. CDR3 coding DNA: TGCAGCGTTGCCGCTCGGCCTAGCGGGAGCTCCTACAATGAGCAGTTCTTC. Its translation is CSVAARPSGSSYNEQFF.

The table lists this clonotype with many counts. Written as DNA, the CDR3 is TGCGCCAGCAGCGAAACTTCTCGAGCCTACGAGCAGTACTTC. This gives the protein CASSETSRAYEQYF. The chain couples TRBV5-1 to TRBJ2-7, with D unresolved. The CDR3 is 14 residues long. Germline-derived CDR1 and CDR2 are SGHRS and YFSETQ. Between the trimmed V and J ends, which lost 4 bases and 2 bases, there was a span of 13 bases.

In this sample, this clonotype turned up many times. The J gene is TRBJ2-3, the V gene TRBV6-5; possibly TRBD2 for D (6 bases). CDR3 length: 17 amino acids. Trimming removed 0 bases at V and 0 bases at J, with 13 bases between. Germline V gene data show CDR1 as MNHEY and CDR2 as SVGAGI. CDR3 protein: CASSYSRLATSTDTQYF. Written as DNA, the CDR3 is TGTGCCAGCAGTTACTCGAGGCTAGCGACTAGCACAGATACGCAGTATTTT.

The sample holds many counts of this clonotype. The V call is TRBV12-3 or TRBV12-4, the J call TRBJ1-6; D is unresolved. This CDR3 spans 14 amino acids. The ends were cut back, 3 bases at V and 5 bases at J, with 8 bases in the middle. CDR3 sequence: CASSLHSNNSPLHF. The CDR3 DNA sequence: TGTGCCAGCAGTTTGCACTCGAATAATTCACCCCTCCACTTT.

This clonotype was seen a few times. This sequence joins TRBV7-2 and TRBJ2-2, with TRBD2 as a possible D gene (6 bases). The CDR3 runs to 18 residues. Germline V CDR1 and CDR2: SGHTA, FQGNSA. V was trimmed by 2 bases and J by 5 bases, leaving 21 bases between them. For the CDR3, the DNA is TGTGCCAGCAGCTTATCTATCCCCACAGGAGGGAAGACCGGGGAGCTGTTTTTT. This codes for CASSLSIPTGGKTGELFF.

This clonotype was detected many times. The genes are TRBV15 and TRBJ2-5; D call uncertain. Germline CDR1 LNHNV, CDR2 YYDKDF (reference sequence). Trimming pared 5 bases from V and 4 bases from J, leaving 14 bases between. This CDR3 region has 14 residues. The CDR3 DNA reads TGTGCCACCAGCGTCACTCTCTGGGTAGAGACCCAGTACTTC. Translation: CATSVTLWVETQYF.

About this clonotype itself: It may be a read error: a sequence one base away is much more abundant. The V gene is TRBV7-9, the J gene TRBJ1-1; no reliable D call. Trimming stripped 4 bases from V and 8 bases from J, with 11 bases between. The CDR3 length is 12 residues. Germline V CDR1 and CDR2: SEHNR, FQNEAQ (reference sequence). The CDR3 sequence is CASSCDLGEAFF. DNA of the CDR3: TGTGCCAGCAGCTGCGACCTGGGGGAAGCTTTCTTT.

This clonotype was counted ten times or more. This chain links TRBV28 with TRBJ2-5; 7 nucleotides align to TRBD1. This CDR3 region has 15 residues. The ends lost 5 bases at V and 0 bases at J; junction bases unmatched: 6. Germline V gives CDR1 MDHEN, CDR2 SYDVKM. CDR3 DNA sequence: TGTGCCAGCAGTAGGGACAGACTCTACCAAGAGACCCAGTACTTC. Translation: CASSRDRLYQETQYF.

The chain joins TRBV20-1 to TRBJ2-7; no clear D. CDR1 is DFQATT and CDR2 is SNEGSKA in the germline V gene (reference sequence). V was trimmed by 1 base and J by 7 bases, leaving 8 bases between them. The CDR3 is 11 residues long. CDR3 DNA: TGCAGTGCTAGAGCCCTTAAGGAGCAGTACTTC. It is translated as CSARALKEQYF.

This clonotype was recorded at least ten times. This sequence joins TRBV15 and TRBJ2-5, with D perhaps given as TRBD1 or TRBD2 (6 bases each). The germline CDR1 and CDR2 sequences are LNHNV and YYDKDF (reference sequence). The CDR3 is made up of 13 amino acids. With 3 bases removed from V and 5 bases from J, the gap between germline ends came to 10 bases. Here the CDR3 DNA reads TGTGCCACCAGCAGTCAGGGGAGGGAGACCCAGTACTTC. Protein sequence: CATSSQGRETQYF.

This clonotype was detected many times. V gene TRBV20-1 combines with J gene TRBJ1-5; D remains unclear. The CDR3 length is 16 residues. Trimming took 5 bases from V and 0 from J, leaving 17 bases between them. Looked up from germline, CDR1 is DFQATT and CDR2 is SNEGSKA (reference sequence). The CDR3 DNA sequence: TGCAGTGCTTCCACAGAGACCCGTTATAGCAATCAGCCCCAGCATTTT. Its translation is CSASTETRYSNQPQHF.

This clonotype was seen repeatedly, ten times or more. The chain has TRBV20-1 and TRBJ1-1; a possible D gene is TRBD1 (5 bases). Germline CDR1 DFQATT, CDR2 SNEGSKA (reference sequence). CDR3 length: 14 amino acids. Deletions cut 6 bases from V and 0 bases from J, with 14 bases between. CDR3 protein: CSADRQQMNTEAFF. In DNA, the CDR3 is TGCAGTGCGGATCGACAGCAAATGAACACTGAAGCTTTCTTT.

This clonotype has more than one count but fewer than ten. V and J are TRBV29-1 and TRBJ2-5; TRBD2 is a possible D gene (5 bases). Germline V gene data show CDR1 as SQVTM and CDR2 as ANQGSEA. V lost 1 base to trimming and J lost 3 bases, with 9 bases between them. The CDR3 has 13 residues. CDR3 bases: TGCAGCGTTGAAGTCGGGATTGAAGAGACCCAGTACTTC. Translating gives CSVEVGIEETQYF.

This clonotype showed up many times. Mismatch with germline at one junction end may stem from a read error. This chain uses TRBV6-6 with TRBJ2-2; possibly TRBD1 for D (6 bases). Germline CDR1 reads MNHNY; CDR2 reads SVGAGI (reference sequence). The CDR3 has 13 amino acids. For the CDR3, the DNA is TGTGCCAGCACTTACAGGGAAACCGGGGAGCTGTTTTTT. It encodes CASTYRETGELFF.

The V and J genes are TRBV15 and TRBJ2-3; D unclear. The CDR3 consists of 15 residues. V lost 0 bases, J lost 3 bases, and 10 bases lay in between. Germline V gene sequence: CDR1 LNHNV, CDR2 YYDKDF (reference sequence). In DNA, the CDR3 is TGTGCCACCAGCAGAGAAGGAAGTGGGACAGATACGCAGTATTTT. Amino acids: CATSREGSGTDTQYF.

In its sample, this clonotype was seen many times. The gene calls are TRBV6-1 and TRBJ1-6; TRBD1 agrees at 8 bases. The CDR3 consists of 14 residues. V lost 6 bases and J lost 6; bases outside the gene matches: 4. Germline V lookup: CDR1 MNHNS, CDR2 SASEGT. The DNA of the CDR3 is TGTGCCAGCAGCCGACAGGGGCTTAATTCACCCCTCCACTTT. It specifies CASSRQGLNSPLHF.